The clone carrying this T cell receptor beta chain was counted ten times or more. Its antigen is unidentified. The entry originates in a study of beta chain features in type 1 diabetes. The study, taken as a whole, reports: Sampled from patients, naive, central memory and Treg TCRB repertoires appeared more similar than those sampled from healthy donors.

Every isolated RNA sample was fully reverse transcribed, so sequencing captured expressed TCRB transcripts. The read count averaged around 3.6 million across naive, central memory and regulatory T cell samples. Sequencing was performed with immunoSEQ multiplex PCR; in TCRdb, only in-frame clones are kept and a portion is missing. Among almost 350,000 clones listed, roughly 8% were seen once. Germline values: CDR1 SGHNT, CDR2 YYREEE (reference sequence). The length of the CDR3 is 12 residues. V shed 0 bases and J shed 10 bases, with 8 bases lying between them. The sequence was collected from a woman younger than 35 in good health. The J gene is TRBJ2-1, the V gene TRBV5-4; perhaps TRBD2 as D (5 bases). The sample taken for sequencing was central memory CD4+ T cells from blood. Written as DNA, the CDR3 is TGTGCCAGCAGCTTGGATCGGAGGGAGCAGTTCTTC. This codes for CASSLDRREQFF.